This T cell receptor beta chain was retrieved from a study of beta chain features in type 1 diabetes. The study, taken as a whole, reports: Moderately but significantly shorter TCRB CDR3s were found in Type 1 diabetes patients in all four CD4+ subsets.

Sorting with CD45RO/CCR7/CD25/CD127/CD95/CD27 yielded naive, central memory, regulatory and stem-like memory CD4+ cells. This clone came up a few times. Its antigen is unidentified. Germline V lookup: CDR1 KGHSH, CDR2 LQKENI. Trimming removed 5 bases from V and 3 bases from J, with 13 bases in between. The CDR3 extends over 14 amino acids. Isolated RNA was reverse transcribed in full, so expressed TCRB transcripts were sequenced. Profiling relied on immunoSEQ multiplex PCR, and the TCRdb table lists in-frame clones only, not all of them. The table lists hundreds of thousands of clones, roughly 9% of them singletons, with 0.9% to 1.1% in the top ten.

Sequenced material: central memory CD4+ T cells from blood. This chain uses TRBV18 with TRBJ1-1; D is unresolved. This receptor was taken from a man under 40 with type 1 diabetes. The CDR3 loop is CASSGEGDYTEAFF. In DNA form, the CDR3 reads TGTGCCAGCTCAGGCGAGGGAGACTACACTGAAGCTTTCTTT. Full variable domain (outside the CDR3, taken from reference TRBV18 and TRBJ1-1): NAGVMQNPRHLVRRRGQEARLRCSPMKGHSHVYWYRQLPEEGLKFMVYLQKENIIDESGMPKERFSAEFPKEGPSILRIQQVVRGDSAAYFCASSGEGDYTEAFFGQGTRLTVV.